This T cell receptor beta chain derives from a study of shared clonotypes between healthy human individuals. Naive CD8 cells comprised CD45RO-negative, CCR7-positively selected cells, excluding terminally differentiated effector memory CD45RA+ cells. None of the donors, who were healthy HIV-negative adults, had recently had acute infections or vaccinations. The method was immunoSEQ multiplex PCR; TCRdb's version includes in-frame clones alone and lacks a portion of them. This table holds about 700,000 clones, about 91% found once. The sample comprised naive CD8+ T cells sorted from blood. The clonotype was recovered from a man aged 30 to 45 in good health.

In DNA, the CDR3 is TGTGCCAGCAGCCAAGATGGGAGTACAGGTAGCTATGGCTACACCTTC. This codes for CASSQDGSTGSYGYTF. The chain links TRBV4-2 to TRBJ1-2; weak D call: TRBD1 (5 bases). The CDR3 extends over 16 amino acids. The germline V and J ends were trimmed by 0 bases and 4 bases, with 15 bases remaining between them. Germline assignment: CDR1 LGHNA and CDR2 YNFKEQ.